This TCR beta chain comes out of a study of blood T cell repertoires in COVID-19. Assay used: immunoSEQ multiplex PCR; TCRdb lists only in-frame clones, some missing. Found here are roughly 200,000 clones, approximately 90% of them singletons; the top ten hold just over 2.5%. The CDR3 totals 15 residues. Per the germline V gene, CDR1 is MNHEY and CDR2 is SVGAGI. Trimming pared 0 bases from V and 7 bases from J, leaving 10 bases between. Self-reported history from a screening survey and questionnaire set each donor's cohort. The rearrangement joins TRBV6-5 to TRBJ1-6; D is perhaps TRBD1 (5 bases). The sequenced sample consisted of PBMCs or T cells enriched from blood (not recorded which). The TCR originated in a woman aged 30 to 39 who had recovered from COVID-19. The chain's CDR3 is CASSYSQGRNSPLHF. The CDR3, as DNA: TGTGCCAGCAGTTACTCGCAGGGCCGGAATTCACCCCTCCACTTT.